This TCR beta chain comes out of a study of T cell responses to AZD1222 COVID-19 vaccine. Overall study findings and caveats: Donors were mostly white British, more females; clonal diversity possibly underestimated.

In regard to this clone: The antigen remains unidentified.

Here immunoSEQ multiplex PCR was the method, and the copy in TCRdb shows in-frame clones only, minus some. The sample carries some 100,000 clones, approximately 87% recorded once. The CDR3 contains 16 residues. Germline trimming cut 7 bases from V and 6 bases from J; bases unmatched to any gene: 19. Germline CDR1 is SGHRS and CDR2 is YFSETQ. V usage is TRBV5-1 and J usage is TRBJ2-7, with TRBD2 matching 7 bases. This receptor was obtained from an adult in good health. The material was peripheral blood, obtained on day 0 of AZD1222 vaccination. In DNA form, the CDR3 reads TGCGCCAGCGGCGGTGGGGTGGCGGGAGCTTTTGGCGAGCAGTACTTC. Protein product: CASGGGVAGAFGEQYF.